This T cell receptor beta chain was recorded in a study of shared clonotypes between healthy human individuals. TCRdb's table, derived via immunoSEQ multiplex PCR, lists solely in-frame clones and lacks some. The repertoire holds approximately 2.5 million clones, 93% seen once, with 0.35% to 0.45% in the top ten. V gave up 6 bases and J gave up 4 bases; unmatched junction bases: 4. The V gene's germline CDR1 is MNHEY and CDR2 SMNVEV (reference sequence). The CDR3 loop spans 14 amino acids. Study findings and constraints: Sequencing depth was expected to influence donor clonotype sharing. A limitation of the genetic and exposure-history diversity represented arose from few donors. Among non-shared clonotypes, generation probabilities were lower than among those shared by all four donors.

As to this clone: What it binds is unknown.

Sequencing was performed on naive CD4+ T cells from PBMCs. Subset specified: CD45RA+ positively selected. V usage is TRBV27 and J usage is TRBJ2-5; TRBD1 agrees at 11 bases. This TCR was recovered from a man between 18 and 35 years old in good health. Some clones in this sample may be carry-over from other donors' samples. CDR3 protein: CASRDRGRRETQYF. The CDR3 coding sequence is TGTGCCAGCAGGGACAGGGGGCGGCGAGAGACCCAGTACTTC.